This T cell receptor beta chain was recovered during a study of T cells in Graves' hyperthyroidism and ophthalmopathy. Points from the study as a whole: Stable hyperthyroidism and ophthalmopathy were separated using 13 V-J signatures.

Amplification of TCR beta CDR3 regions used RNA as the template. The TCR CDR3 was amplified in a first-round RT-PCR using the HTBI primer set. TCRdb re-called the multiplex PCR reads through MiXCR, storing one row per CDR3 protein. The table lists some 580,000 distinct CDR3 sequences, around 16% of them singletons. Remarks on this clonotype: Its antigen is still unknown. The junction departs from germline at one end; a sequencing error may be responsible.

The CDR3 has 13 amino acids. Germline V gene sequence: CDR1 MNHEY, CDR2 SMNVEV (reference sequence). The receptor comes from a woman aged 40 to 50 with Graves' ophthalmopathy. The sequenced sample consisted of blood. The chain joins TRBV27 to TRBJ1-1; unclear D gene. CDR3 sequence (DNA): TGTGCCAGCAGTTTTGTTTCAGACACCGAAGCTTTCTTT. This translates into CASSFVSDTEAFF.